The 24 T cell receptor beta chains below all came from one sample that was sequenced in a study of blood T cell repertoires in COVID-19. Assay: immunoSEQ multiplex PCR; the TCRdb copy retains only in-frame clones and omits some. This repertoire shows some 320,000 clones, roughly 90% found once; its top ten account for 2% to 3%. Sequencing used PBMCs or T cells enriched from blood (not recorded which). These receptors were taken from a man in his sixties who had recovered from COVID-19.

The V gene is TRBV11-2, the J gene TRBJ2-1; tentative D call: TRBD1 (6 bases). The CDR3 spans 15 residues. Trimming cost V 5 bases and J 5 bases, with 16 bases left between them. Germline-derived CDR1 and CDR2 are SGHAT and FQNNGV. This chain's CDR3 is CASSKIRDTDNEQFF. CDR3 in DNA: TGTGCCAGCAGCAAAATCCGGGACACGGACAATGAGCAGTTCTTC.

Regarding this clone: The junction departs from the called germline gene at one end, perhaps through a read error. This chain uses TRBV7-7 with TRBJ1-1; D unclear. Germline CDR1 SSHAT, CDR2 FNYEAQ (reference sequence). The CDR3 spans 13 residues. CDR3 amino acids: CASSLNKNTEAFF. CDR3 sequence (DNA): TGTGCTAGCAGCCTTAACAAGAACACTGAAGCTTTCTTT.

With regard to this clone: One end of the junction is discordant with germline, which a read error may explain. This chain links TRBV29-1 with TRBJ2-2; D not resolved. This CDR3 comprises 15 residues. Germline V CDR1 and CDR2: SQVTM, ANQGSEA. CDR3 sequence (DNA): TGCAGCATAAGAGACCCGACATCGAACGCCGGGGAGCTGTTTTTT. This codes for CSIRDPTSNAGELFF.

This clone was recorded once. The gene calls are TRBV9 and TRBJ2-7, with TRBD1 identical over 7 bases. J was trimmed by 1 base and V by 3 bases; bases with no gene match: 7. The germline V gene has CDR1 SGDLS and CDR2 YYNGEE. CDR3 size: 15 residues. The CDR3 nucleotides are TGTGCCAGCAGCGCGACAGGGTCGGGTTCCTACGAGCAGTACTTC. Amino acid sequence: CASSATGSGSYEQYF.

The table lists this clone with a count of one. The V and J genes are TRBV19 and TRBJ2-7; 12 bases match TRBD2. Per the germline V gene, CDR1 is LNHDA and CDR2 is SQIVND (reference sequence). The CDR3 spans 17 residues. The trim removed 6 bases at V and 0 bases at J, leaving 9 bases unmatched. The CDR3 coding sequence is TGTGCCAGTAGCCTCGGACTAGCGGGGTGGAGCTCCTACGAGCAGTACTTC. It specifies CASSLGLAGWSSYEQYF.

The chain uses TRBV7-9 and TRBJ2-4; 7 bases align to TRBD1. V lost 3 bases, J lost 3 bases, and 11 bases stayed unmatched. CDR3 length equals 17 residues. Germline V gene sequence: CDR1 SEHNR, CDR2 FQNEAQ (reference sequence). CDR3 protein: CASSFRQDGTDKNIQYF. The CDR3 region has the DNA TGTGCCAGCAGCTTCCGCCAAGACGGGACAGACAAAAACATTCAGTACTTC. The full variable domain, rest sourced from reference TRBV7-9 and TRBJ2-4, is DTGVSQNPRHKITKRGQNVTFRCDPISEHNRLYWYRQTLGQGPEFLTYFQNEAQLEKSRLLSDRFSAERPKGSFSTLEIQRTEQGDSAMYLCASSFRQDGTDKNIQYFGAGTRLSVL.

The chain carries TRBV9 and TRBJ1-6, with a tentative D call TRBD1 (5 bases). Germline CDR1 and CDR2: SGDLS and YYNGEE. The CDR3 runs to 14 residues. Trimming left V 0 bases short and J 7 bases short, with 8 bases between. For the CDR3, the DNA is TGTGCCAGCAGCGTAGTGGACATCAATTCACCCCTCCACTTT. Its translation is CASSVVDINSPLHF.

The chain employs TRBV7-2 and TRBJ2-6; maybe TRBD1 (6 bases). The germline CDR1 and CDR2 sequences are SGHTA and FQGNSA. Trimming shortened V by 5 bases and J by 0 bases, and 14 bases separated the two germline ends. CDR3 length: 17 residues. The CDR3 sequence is CASSHKSQGSGANVLTF. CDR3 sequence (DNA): TGTGCCAGCAGCCACAAATCACAGGGCTCTGGGGCCAACGTCCTGACTTTC. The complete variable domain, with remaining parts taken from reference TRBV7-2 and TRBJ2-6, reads GAGVSQSPSNKVTEKGKDVELRCDPISGHTALYWYRQSLGQGLEFLIYFQGNSAPDKSGLPSDRFSAERTGGSVSTLTIQRTQQEDSAVYLCASSHKSQGSGANVLTFGAGSRLTVL.

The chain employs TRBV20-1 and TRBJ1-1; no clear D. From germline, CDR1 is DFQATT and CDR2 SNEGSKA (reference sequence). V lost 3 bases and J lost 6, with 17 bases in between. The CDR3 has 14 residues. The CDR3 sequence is CSASNGGLAPEAFF. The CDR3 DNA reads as TGCAGTGCTAGTAATGGTGGCCTTGCCCCTGAAGCTTTCTTT.

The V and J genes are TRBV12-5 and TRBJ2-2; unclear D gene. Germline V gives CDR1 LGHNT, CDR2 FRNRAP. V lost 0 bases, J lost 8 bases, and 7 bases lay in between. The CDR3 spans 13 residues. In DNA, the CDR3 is TGTGCTAGTGGTTTGGTACTACCGGGGGAGCTGTTTTTT. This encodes CASGLVLPGELFF.

CDR3 in amino acids: CASSLRGLRTEAFF. DNA for the CDR3: TGTGCCAGCAGTTTAAGGGGGCTACGCACTGAAGCTTTCTTT. The rearrangement joins TRBV28 to TRBJ1-1; 7 nucleotides agree with TRBD1. The CDR3 is made up of 14 amino acids. The junction had 4 bases not matched to a gene; V was cut back by 2 bases and J by 4 bases. Germline CDR1 MDHEN, CDR2 SYDVKM.

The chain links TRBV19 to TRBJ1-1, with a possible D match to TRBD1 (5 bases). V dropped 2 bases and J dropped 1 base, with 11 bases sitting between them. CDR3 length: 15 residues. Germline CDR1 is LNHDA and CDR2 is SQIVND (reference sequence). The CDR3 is CASSIFQGKNTEAFF. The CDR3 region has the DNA TGTGCCAGTAGTATATTCCAGGGAAAGAACACTGAAGCTTTCTTT.

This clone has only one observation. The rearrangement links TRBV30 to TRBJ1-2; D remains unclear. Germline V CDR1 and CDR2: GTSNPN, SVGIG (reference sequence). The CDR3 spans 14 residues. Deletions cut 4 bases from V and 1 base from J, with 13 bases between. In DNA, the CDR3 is TGTGCCTGGACCCCGGCCCGGGGTAACTATGGCTACACCTTC. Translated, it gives CAWTPARGNYGYTF.

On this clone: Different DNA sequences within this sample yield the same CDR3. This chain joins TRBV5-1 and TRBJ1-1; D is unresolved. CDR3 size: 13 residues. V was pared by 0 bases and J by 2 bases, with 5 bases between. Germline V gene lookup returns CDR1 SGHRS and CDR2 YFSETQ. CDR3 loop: CASSLDINTEAFF. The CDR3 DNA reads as TGCGCCAGCAGCTTGGACATAAACACTGAAGCTTTCTTT.

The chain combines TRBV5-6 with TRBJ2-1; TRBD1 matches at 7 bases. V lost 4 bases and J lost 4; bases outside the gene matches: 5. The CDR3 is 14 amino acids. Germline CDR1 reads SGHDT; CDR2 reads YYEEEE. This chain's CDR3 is CASSLGTEYNEQFF. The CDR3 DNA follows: TGTGCCAGCAGCCTCGGGACAGAATACAATGAGCAGTTCTTC.

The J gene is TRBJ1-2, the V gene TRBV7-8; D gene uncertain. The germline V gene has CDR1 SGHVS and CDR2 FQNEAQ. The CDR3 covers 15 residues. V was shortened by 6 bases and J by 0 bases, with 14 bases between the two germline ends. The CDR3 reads CASSISYATNYGYTF. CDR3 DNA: TGTGCCAGCAGTATCTCGTATGCTACTAACTATGGCTACACCTTC.

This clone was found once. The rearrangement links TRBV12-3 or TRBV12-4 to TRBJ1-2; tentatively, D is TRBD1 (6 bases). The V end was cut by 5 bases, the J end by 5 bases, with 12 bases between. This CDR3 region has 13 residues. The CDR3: CASSRQDSYGYTF. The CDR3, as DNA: TGTGCCAGCAGTCGACAGGACTCATATGGCTACACCTTC.

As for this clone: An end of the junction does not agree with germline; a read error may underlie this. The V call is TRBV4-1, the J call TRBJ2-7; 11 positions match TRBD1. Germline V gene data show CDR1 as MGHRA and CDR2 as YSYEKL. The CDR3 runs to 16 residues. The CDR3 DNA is TGCGCCAGCAGCCAAGATAGGACAGGGGGCGCCCAAGAGCAGTGCTTC. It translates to CASSQDRTGGAQEQCF.

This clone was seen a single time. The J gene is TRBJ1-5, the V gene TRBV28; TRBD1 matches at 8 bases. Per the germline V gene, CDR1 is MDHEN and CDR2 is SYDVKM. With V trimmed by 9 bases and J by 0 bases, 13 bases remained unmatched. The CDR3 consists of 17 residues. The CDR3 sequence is CASKTGTGYYSNQPQHF. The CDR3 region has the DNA TGTGCCAGTAAAACCGGGACAGGATATTATAGCAATCAGCCCCAGCATTTT.

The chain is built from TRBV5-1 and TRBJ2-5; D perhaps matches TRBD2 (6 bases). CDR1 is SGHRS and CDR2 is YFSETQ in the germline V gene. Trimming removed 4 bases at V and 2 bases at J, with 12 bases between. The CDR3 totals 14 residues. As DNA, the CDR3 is TGCGCCAGCAGCCCTCACGGGGGTCAAGAGACCCAGTACTTC. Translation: CASSPHGGQETQYF.

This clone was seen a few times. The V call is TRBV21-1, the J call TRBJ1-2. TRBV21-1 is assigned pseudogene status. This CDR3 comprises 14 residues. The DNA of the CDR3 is TGTGCCAGCAGACTTTCTTTGAAGTTTTATGGCTACACCTTC. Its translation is CASRLSLKFYGYTF.

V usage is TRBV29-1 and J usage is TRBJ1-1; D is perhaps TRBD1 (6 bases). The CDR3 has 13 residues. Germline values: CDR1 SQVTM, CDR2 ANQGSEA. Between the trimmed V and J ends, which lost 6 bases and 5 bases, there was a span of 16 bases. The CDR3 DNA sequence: TGCAGCGTCTCTCACAGGGTGGCAACTGAAGCTTTCTTT. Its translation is CSVSHRVATEAFF.

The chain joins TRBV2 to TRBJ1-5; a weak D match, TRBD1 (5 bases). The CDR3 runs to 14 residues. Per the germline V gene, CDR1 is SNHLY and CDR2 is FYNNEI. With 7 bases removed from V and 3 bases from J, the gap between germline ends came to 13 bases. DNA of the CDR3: TGTGCCAGCATGGGGGGGGGTTCCAATCAGCCCCAGCATTTT. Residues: CASMGGGSNQPQHF.

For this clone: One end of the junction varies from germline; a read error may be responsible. The CDR3: CASSPGDSDRPIF. The CDR3 DNA reads TGTGCCAGCTCTCCGGGTGACAGCGACAGGCCGATATTT. The chain links TRBV18 to TRBJ1-6, with D possibly being TRBD1 (6 bases). This CDR3 is built from 13 residues. Germline V lookup: CDR1 KGHSH, CDR2 LQKENI.